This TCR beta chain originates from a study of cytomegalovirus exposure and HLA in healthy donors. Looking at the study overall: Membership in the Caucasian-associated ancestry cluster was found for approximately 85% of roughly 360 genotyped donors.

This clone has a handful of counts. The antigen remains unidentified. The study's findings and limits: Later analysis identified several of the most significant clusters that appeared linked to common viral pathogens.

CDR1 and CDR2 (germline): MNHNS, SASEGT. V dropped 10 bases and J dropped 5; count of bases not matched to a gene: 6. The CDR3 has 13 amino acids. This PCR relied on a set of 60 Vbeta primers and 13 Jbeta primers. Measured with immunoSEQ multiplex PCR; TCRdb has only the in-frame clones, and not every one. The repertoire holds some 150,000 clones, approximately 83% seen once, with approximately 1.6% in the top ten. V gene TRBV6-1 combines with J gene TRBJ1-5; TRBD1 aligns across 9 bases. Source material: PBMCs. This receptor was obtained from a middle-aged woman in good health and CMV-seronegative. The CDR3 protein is CATGGTGYQPQHF. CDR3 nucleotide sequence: TGTGCCACCGGCGGGACAGGGTATCAGCCCCAGCATTTT.